The T cell receptor beta chain described here comes from a study of identifying expanded T cells in peripheral blood. General observations from the study: Across healthy donors, higher total template counts meant significantly greater roughly 2-week count variance. Over two and four weeks, about 15 and 19 clones changed, versus approximately 1.1 between replicates.

Some clones are missing from TCRdb's copy, which holds only in-frame ones; the method was immunoSEQ multiplex PCR. The table has around 78,000 clones, 84% seen once. No infections or other immune events were documented during collection. CDR3 length: 14 residues. V was shortened by 4 bases and J by 3 bases, with 9 bases between the two germline ends. Germline values: CDR1 MDHEN, CDR2 SYDVKM. As concerns this clone: Its specificity is not known.

Sequencing used blood. This sequence was found in a person aged 18 to 69 in good health. The chain has TRBV28 and TRBJ2-2; TRBD1 or TRBD2 may be the D gene (5 bases each). CDR3 region: CASSSGRYTGELFF. In DNA, the CDR3 is TGTGCCAGCAGTTCGGGACGATACACCGGGGAGCTGTTTTTT. The full variable domain, with the rest looked up from reference TRBV28 and TRBJ2-2, is DVKVTQSSRYLVKRTGEKVFLECVQDMDHENMFWYRQDPGLGLRLIYFSYDVKMKEKGDIPEGYSVSREKKERFSLILESASTNQTSMYLCASSSGRYTGELFFGEGSRLTVL.